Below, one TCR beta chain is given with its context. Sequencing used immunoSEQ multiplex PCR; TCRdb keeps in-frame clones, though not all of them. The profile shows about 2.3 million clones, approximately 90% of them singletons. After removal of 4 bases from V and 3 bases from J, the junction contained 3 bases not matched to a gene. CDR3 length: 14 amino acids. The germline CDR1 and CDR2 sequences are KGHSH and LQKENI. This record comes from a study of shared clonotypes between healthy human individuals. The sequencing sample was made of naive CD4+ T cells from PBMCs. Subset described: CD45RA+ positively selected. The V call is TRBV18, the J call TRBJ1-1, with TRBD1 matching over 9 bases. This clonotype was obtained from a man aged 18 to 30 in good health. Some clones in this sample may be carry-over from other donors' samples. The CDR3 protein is CASSRQGGDTEAFF. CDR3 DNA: TGTGCCAGCTCACGACAGGGGGGGGACACTGAAGCTTTCTTT.